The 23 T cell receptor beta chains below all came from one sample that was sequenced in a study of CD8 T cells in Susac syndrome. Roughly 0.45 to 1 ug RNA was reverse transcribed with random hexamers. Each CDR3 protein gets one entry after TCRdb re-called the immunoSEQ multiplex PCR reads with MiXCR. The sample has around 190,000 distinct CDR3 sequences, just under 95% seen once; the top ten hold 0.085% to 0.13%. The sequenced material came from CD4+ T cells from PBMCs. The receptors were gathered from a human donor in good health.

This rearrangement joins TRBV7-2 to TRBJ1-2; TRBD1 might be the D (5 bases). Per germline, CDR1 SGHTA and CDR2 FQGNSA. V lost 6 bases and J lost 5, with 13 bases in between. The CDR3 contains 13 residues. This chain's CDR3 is CASSPTGPYGYTF. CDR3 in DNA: TGTGCCAGCAGTCCTACAGGCCCTTATGGCTACACCTTC.

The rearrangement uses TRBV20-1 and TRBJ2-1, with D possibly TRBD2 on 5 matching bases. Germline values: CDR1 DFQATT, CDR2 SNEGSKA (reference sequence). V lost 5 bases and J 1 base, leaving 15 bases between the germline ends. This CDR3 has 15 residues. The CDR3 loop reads CSARGTGRSYNEQFF. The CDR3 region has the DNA TGCAGTGCTCGGGGTACCGGGCGATCCTACAATGAGCAGTTCTTC.

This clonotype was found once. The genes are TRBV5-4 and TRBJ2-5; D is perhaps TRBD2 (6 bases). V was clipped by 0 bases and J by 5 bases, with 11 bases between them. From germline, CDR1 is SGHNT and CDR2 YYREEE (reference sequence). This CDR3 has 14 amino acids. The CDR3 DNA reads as TGTGCCAGCAGCTTGGTTGGAGGGGATGAGACCCAGTACTTC. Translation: CASSLVGGDETQYF.

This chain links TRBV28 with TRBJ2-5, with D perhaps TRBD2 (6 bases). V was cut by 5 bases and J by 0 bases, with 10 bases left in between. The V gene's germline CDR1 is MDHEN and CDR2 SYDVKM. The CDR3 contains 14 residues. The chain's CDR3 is CASSPRGHQETQYF. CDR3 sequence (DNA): TGTGCCAGCAGTCCGCGGGGCCACCAAGAGACCCAGTACTTC.

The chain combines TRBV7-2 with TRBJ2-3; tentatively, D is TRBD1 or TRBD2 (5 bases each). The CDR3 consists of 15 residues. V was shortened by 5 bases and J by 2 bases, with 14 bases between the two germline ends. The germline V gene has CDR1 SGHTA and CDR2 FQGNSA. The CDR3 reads CASSATRDHTDTQYF. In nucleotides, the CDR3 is TGTGCCAGCAGCGCCACCCGGGACCACACAGATACGCAGTATTTT.

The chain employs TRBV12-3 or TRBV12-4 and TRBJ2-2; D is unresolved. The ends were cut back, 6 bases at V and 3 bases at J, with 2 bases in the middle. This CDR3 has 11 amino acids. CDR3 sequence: CASRYTGELFF. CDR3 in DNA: TGTGCCAGCAGGTACACCGGGGAGCTGTTTTTT.

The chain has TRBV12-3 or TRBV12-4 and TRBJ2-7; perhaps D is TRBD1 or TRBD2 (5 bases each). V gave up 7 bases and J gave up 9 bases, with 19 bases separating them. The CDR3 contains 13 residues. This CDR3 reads CASTVGRGGRQYF. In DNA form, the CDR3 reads TGTGCCAGCACCGTAGGTCGGGGCGGGCGGCAGTACTTC.

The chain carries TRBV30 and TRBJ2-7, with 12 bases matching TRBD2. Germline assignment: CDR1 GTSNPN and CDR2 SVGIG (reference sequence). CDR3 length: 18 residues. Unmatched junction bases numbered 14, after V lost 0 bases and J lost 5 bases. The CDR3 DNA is TGTGCCTGGAGTGTACTGACTAGCGGGAGTGGAGCTCTCGACGAGCAGTACTTC. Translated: CAWSVLTSGSGALDEQYF.

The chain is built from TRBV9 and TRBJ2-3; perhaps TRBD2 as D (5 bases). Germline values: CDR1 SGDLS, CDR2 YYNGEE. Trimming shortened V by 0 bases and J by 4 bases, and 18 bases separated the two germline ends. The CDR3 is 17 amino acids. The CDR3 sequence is CASSVELSGLGADTQYF. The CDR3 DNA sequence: TGTGCCAGCAGCGTAGAATTGTCGGGCCTGGGAGCAGATACGCAGTATTTT.

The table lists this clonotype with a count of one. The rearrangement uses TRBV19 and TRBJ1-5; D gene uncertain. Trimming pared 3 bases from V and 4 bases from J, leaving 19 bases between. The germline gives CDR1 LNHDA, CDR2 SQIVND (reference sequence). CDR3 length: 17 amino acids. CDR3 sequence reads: CASSIGNPGTRNQPQHF. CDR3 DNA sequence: TGTGCCAGTAGTATCGGTAATCCAGGTACTCGAAATCAGCCCCAGCATTTT. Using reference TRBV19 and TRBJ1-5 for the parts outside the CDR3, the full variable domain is DGGITQSPKYLFRKEGQNVTLSCEQNLNHDAMYWYRQDPGQGLRLIYYSQIVNDFQKGDIAEGYSVSREKKESFPLTVTSAQKNPTAFYLCASSIGNPGTRNQPQHFGDGTRLSIL.

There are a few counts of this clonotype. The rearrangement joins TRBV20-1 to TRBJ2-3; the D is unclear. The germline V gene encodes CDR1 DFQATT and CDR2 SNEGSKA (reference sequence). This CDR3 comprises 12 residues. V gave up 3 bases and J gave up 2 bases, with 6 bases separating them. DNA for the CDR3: TGCAGTGCTAGGGCTGACACAGATACGCAGTATTTT. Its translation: CSARADTDTQYF.

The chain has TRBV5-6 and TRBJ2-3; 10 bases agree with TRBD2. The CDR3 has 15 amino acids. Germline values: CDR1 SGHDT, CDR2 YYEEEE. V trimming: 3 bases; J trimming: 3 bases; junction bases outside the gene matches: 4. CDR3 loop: CASSSPGLATDTQYF. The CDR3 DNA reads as TGTGCCAGCAGCTCTCCGGGACTAGCGACAGATACGCAGTATTTT. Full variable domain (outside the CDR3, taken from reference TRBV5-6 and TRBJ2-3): DAGVTQSPTHLIKTRGQQVTLRCSPKSGHDTVSWYQQALGQGPQFIFQYYEEEERQRGNFPDRFSGHQFPNYSSELNVNALLLGDSALYLCASSSPGLATDTQYFGPGTRLTVL.

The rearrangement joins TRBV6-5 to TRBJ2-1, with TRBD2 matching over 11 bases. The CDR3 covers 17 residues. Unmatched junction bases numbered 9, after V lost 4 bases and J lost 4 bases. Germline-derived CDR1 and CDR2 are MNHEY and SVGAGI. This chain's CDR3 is CASSSTGLAGYYNEQFF. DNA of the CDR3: TGTGCCAGCAGTTCCACCGGACTAGCGGGCTATTACAATGAGCAGTTCTTC.

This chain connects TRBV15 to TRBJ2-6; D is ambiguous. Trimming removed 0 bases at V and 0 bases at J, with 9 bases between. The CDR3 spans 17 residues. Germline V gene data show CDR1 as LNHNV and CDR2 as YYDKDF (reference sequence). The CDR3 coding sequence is TGTGCCACCAGCAGAGATCGAAGGAGCTCTGGGGCCAACGTCCTGACTTTC. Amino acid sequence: CATSRDRRSSGANVLTF.

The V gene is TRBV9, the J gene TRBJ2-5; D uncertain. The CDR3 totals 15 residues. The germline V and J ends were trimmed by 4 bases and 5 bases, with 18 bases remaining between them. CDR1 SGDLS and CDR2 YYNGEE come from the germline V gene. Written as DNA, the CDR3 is TGTGCCAGCAGCCCCCTCCCTGCGACCGGGGAGACCCAGTACTTC. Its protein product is CASSPLPATGETQYF.

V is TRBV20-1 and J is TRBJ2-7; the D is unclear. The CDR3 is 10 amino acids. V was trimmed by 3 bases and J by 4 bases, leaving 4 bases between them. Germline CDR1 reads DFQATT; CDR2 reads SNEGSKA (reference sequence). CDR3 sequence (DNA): TGCAGTGCTAGCGTGTACGAGCAGTACTTC. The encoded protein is CSASVYEQYF.

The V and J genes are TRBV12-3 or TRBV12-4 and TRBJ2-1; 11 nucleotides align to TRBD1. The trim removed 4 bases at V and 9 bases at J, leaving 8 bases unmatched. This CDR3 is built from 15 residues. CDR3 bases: TGTGCCAGCAGTTATTCCGGGACAGGGGGAGCTGAGCAGTTCTTC. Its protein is CASSYSGTGGAEQFF.

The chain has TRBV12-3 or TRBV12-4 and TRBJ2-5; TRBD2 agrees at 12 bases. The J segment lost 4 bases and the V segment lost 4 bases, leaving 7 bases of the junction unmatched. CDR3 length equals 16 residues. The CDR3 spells CASSSRTSGTRETQYF. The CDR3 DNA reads TGTGCCAGCAGTTCTCGGACTAGCGGGACGCGAGAGACCCAGTACTTC.

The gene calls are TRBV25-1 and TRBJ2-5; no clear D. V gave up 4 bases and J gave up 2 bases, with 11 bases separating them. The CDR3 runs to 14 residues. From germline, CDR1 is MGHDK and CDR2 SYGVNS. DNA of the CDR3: TGTGCCAGCAGTGGATTGGTCCCTCAAGAGACCCAGTACTTC. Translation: CASSGLVPQETQYF.

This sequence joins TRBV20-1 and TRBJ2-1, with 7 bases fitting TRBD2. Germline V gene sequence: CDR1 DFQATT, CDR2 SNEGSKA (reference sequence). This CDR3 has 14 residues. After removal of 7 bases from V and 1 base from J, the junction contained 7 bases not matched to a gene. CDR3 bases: TGCAGTGTAAGAGGCGGGGGTTCCTACAATGAGCAGTTCTTC. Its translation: CSVRGGGSYNEQFF.

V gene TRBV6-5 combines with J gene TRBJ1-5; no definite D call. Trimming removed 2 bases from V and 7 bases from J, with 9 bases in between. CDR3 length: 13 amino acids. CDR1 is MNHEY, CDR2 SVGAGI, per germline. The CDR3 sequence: CASSYLRPQPQHF. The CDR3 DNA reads TGTGCCAGCAGTTACCTAAGGCCCCAGCCCCAGCATTTT.

CDR3 DNA: TGCAGCGTTGAAGGACAGGGAAACTACAATGAGCAGTTCTTC. This gives the protein CSVEGQGNYNEQFF. The chain carries TRBV29-1 and TRBJ2-1; 7 bases match TRBD1. The CDR3 loop spans 14 amino acids. V was pared by 1 base and J by 3 bases, with 3 bases of the junction left unmatched. The germline V gene encodes CDR1 SQVTM and CDR2 ANQGSEA.

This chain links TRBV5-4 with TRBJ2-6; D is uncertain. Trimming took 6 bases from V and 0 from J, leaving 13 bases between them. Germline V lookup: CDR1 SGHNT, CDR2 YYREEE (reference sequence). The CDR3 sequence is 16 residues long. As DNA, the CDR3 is TGTGCCAGCACCAGGTCGGTGGGCTCTGGGGCCAACGTCCTGACTTTC. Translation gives CASTRSVGSGANVLTF.